The 14 T cell receptor beta chains below come from one sample, sequenced in a study of blood T cell repertoires in COVID-19. Some clones are missing from TCRdb's copy, which holds only in-frame ones; the method was immunoSEQ multiplex PCR. The sample lists 300,000 to 450,000 clones; around 87% were seen once. The sequenced material came from PBMCs or T cells enriched from blood (not recorded which). These receptors were taken from a man aged 25 to 40 who had recovered from COVID-19.

CDR3 DNA: TGCGCCAGCAGTGCGGGTTCCCACGAGCAGTACTTC. Protein sequence: CASSAGSHEQYF. This chain links TRBV10-1 with TRBJ2-7; no clear D. CDR3 size: 12 residues. Germline V gene data show CDR1 as WNHNN and CDR2 as SYGVQD (reference sequence). V lost 4 bases and J 5 bases, leaving 9 bases between the germline ends.

The chain links TRBV15 to TRBJ1-4; D is ambiguous. CDR1 and CDR2 from the germline V gene are LNHNV and YYDKDF (reference sequence). The CDR3 is 13 amino acids. V was shortened by 4 bases and J by 3 bases, with 6 bases between the two germline ends. In nucleotides, the CDR3 is TGTGCCACCAGCAAGCGGGCTAATGAAAAACTGTTTTTT. It yields the protein CATSKRANEKLFF.

This sequence joins TRBV7-8 and TRBJ1-2, with D possibly matching TRBD1 (6 bases). Trimming took 3 bases from V and 7 from J, leaving 9 bases between them. Germline lookup yields CDR1 SGHVS and CDR2 FQNEAQ. This CDR3 contains 12 residues. The CDR3 bases are TGTGCCAGCAGCTTGACAGGCACTGGCTACACCTTC. This gives the protein CASSLTGTGYTF.

V usage is TRBV7-6 and J usage is TRBJ1-4; a weak D match, TRBD1 (6 bases). The V end lost 5 bases, the J end lost 5 bases, and 24 bases lay between the germline ends. Looked up from germline, CDR1 is SGHVS and CDR2 is FNYEAQ. The CDR3 loop spans 18 amino acids. The CDR3: CASSDYREKEGSNEKLFF. CDR3 nucleotides: TGTGCCAGCAGCGACTACAGGGAAAAAGAGGGCTCCAATGAAAAACTGTTTTTT.

V and J are TRBV4-1 and TRBJ1-5; TRBD1 might be the D (5 bases). The germline gives CDR1 MGHRA, CDR2 YSYEKL. This CDR3 contains 17 residues. V lost 2 bases and J 0 bases, leaving 14 bases between the germline ends. CDR3 DNA sequence: TGCGCCAGCAGCCAATGGGGAGGGGCAGATAGCAATCAGCCCCAGCATTTT. It specifies CASSQWGGADSNQPQHF.

V and J are TRBV6-4 and TRBJ2-1; 10 bases line up with TRBD2. The V segment lost 2 bases and the J segment 4 bases; nucleotides outside the gene matches: 5. CDR3 size: 16 residues. CDR1 is MRHNA, CDR2 SNTAGT, per germline. The CDR3 is CASSDLAGVLYNEQFF. As DNA, the CDR3 is TGTGCCAGCAGTGACCTAGCGGGGGTACTATACAATGAGCAGTTCTTC.

The chain is built from TRBV12-5 and TRBJ2-3, with 8 bases that match TRBD1. The CDR3 contains 13 residues. Per the germline V gene, CDR1 is LGHNT and CDR2 is FRNRAP. Unmatched junction bases numbered 4, after V lost 9 bases and J lost 2 bases. The CDR3: CASFRGLTDTQYF. The CDR3 region has the DNA TGTGCTAGCTTCAGGGGGCTCACAGATACGCAGTATTTT.

The rearrangement joins TRBV7-8 to TRBJ2-1; 13 bases fit TRBD2. Germline V gives CDR1 SGHVS, CDR2 FQNEAQ. V was clipped by 6 bases and J by 8 bases; unmatched bases: 7. The CDR3 has 15 residues. This CDR3 reads CASRSTSGGVYEQFF. CDR3 coding DNA: TGTGCCAGCAGGTCAACTAGCGGGGGGGTCTATGAGCAGTTCTTC.

Comments on this clone: The limits of the CDR3 on the DNA are not certain, so only TCRdb's listed CDR3 is given. The rearrangement uses TRBV10-1 and TRBJ1-2. Germline V gene sequence: CDR1 WNHNN, CDR2 SYGVQD (reference sequence). The CDR3 contains 15 residues when both ends are counted. This CDR3 reads CASSESDGDFRGYTF.

The J gene is TRBJ1-4, the V gene TRBV6-5; 7 bases are a match to TRBD1. The germline V gene has CDR1 MNHEY and CDR2 SVGAGI. The V segment lost 6 bases and the J segment 6 bases; nucleotides outside the gene matches: 7. The CDR3 consists of 14 residues. Written as DNA, the CDR3 is TGTGCCAGCAGCCGGGGACAGACTCATGAAAAACTGTTTTTT. Translated, it gives CASSRGQTHEKLFF.

On this clone itself: The same CDR3 is also encoded by other DNA sequences in this sample. The chain combines TRBV4-2 with TRBJ1-6, with 8 bases aligning to TRBD1. The germline V gene encodes CDR1 LGHNA and CDR2 YNFKEQ. The CDR3 sequence is 20 residues long. V shed 1 base, J shed 0 bases, and the junction held 11 bases outside the gene matches. CDR3 coding DNA: TGTGCCAGCAGCCAAGCCTTGACAGGGGACCCGAGCTCCTATAATTCACCCCTCCACTTT. Translation gives CASSQALTGDPSSYNSPLHF.

The chain joins TRBV12-3 or TRBV12-4 to TRBJ2-7; tentatively, D is TRBD2 (5 bases). The CDR3 totals 13 residues. The V gene lost 6 bases and the J gene lost 6 bases, with 15 bases spanning the gap. DNA for the CDR3: TGTGCCAGCAGACAGCTAGCTGGTGGCGAGCAGTACTTC. Its protein product is CASRQLAGGEQYF.

This clone was recorded once. The chain recombines TRBV10-3 with TRBJ1-5; D unclear. The CDR3 spans 12 residues. Per germline, CDR1 ENHRY and CDR2 SYGVKD. V lost 4 bases, J lost 5 bases, and 6 bases lay in between. CDR3: CAISVGDQPQHF. CDR3 nucleotides: TGTGCCATCAGTGTGGGAGATCAGCCCCAGCATTTT.

This clone has just one count. This rearrangement joins TRBV12-3 or TRBV12-4 to TRBJ1-4; TRBD1 matches at 9 bases. The CDR3 sequence is 13 residues long. Trimming took 10 bases from V and 7 from J; bases not matched to a gene: 7. As DNA, the CDR3 is TGTGCCACATACAGGGGGCGCGGTGAAAAACTGTTTTTT. Protein sequence: CATYRGRGEKLFF.